The 2 T cell receptor beta chains reported below all come from one sample, sequenced in a study of regulatory T cells in long-lasting Graves disease. Arm-PCR with iRepertoire HTBI primers amplified the CDR3 regions for these TCR beta libraries. TCRdb re-called the multiplex PCR reads through MiXCR, storing one row per CDR3 protein. The table includes about 430,000 distinct CDR3 sequences, around 16% detected once. Time point defined: newly diagnosed GD, antithyroid drugs for less than 3 months. PBMCs were the source of the RNA used for TCR sequencing. These data also formed part of another study, on T cells in Graves' hyperthyroidism and ophthalmopathy.

Sequenced here: peripheral blood mononuclear cells (PBMCs), sampled at new diagnosis, from a patient treated with antithyroid drugs. These TCRs come from a woman aged 40 to 50 with Graves disease.

Comments on this clonotype: With a much larger clone just one base away, this may be a read error. This chain links TRBV20-1 with TRBJ2-1; a weak D match, TRBD2 (6 bases). The germline gives CDR1 DFQATT, CDR2 SNEGSKA (reference sequence). The CDR3 contains 14 residues. V was pared by 1 base and J by 2 bases, with 9 bases between. Written as DNA, the CDR3 is TGCAGTGCTAGAGGGGGGAGGCCCTACAATGAGCAGTTCTTC. This codes for CSARGGRPYNEQFF.

With respect to this clonotype: One end of the junction does not line up with germline, which may come from a read error. The chain has TRBV19 and TRBJ2-1, with a tentative D call TRBD2 (5 bases). Germline V gene data show CDR1 as LNHDA and CDR2 as SQIVND (reference sequence). The CDR3 consists of 14 residues. The CDR3: CASSIGLGGGPAIF. Written as DNA, the CDR3 is TGTGCCAGTAGTATCGGTTTGGGTGGCGGGCCCGCGATCTTC.